The next 21 T cell receptor beta chains were all read from a single sample in a study of cytomegalovirus exposure and HLA in healthy donors. 60 Vbeta and 13 Jbeta primers were used in PCR. The method was immunoSEQ multiplex PCR; TCRdb's version includes in-frame clones alone and lacks a portion of them. The sample carries approximately 100,000 clones, about three quarters recorded once. The sequenced sample consisted of PBMCs. These TCRs come from a male donor in good health and CMV-seropositive.

This clone was counted a few times. The gene calls are TRBV30 and TRBJ1-5, with a tentative D call TRBD1 (5 bases). The CDR3 length is 15 residues. The V end lost 0 bases, the J end lost 2 bases, and 11 bases lay between the germline ends. Germline V gene sequence: CDR1 GTSNPN, CDR2 SVGIG (reference sequence). CDR3 in amino acids: CAWSVLQARNQPQHF. The CDR3 DNA follows: TGTGCCTGGAGTGTTTTACAGGCCCGCAATCAGCCCCAGCATTTT.

This clone came up a few times. J is TRBJ1-1 and V is TRBV5-4, with unresolved D. This CDR3 is 15 amino acids long. Germline V lookup: CDR1 SGHNT, CDR2 YYREEE (reference sequence). Trimming shortened V by 3 bases and J by 7 bases, and 19 bases separated the two germline ends. For the CDR3, the DNA is TGTGCCAGCAGCTCCCTCTCCATGAGACACCGTGAAGCTTTCTTT. It translates to CASSSLSMRHREAFF.

The chain has TRBV30 and TRBJ2-5; D is unresolved. The CDR3 is 12 residues long. Per germline, CDR1 GTSNPN and CDR2 SVGIG (reference sequence). V was cut by 0 bases and J by 5 bases, with 7 bases left in between. CDR3 protein: CAWSVAPETQYF. The CDR3, as DNA: TGTGCCTGGAGTGTAGCCCCCGAGACCCAGTACTTC.

The genes are TRBV5-4 and TRBJ1-1; D unresolved. Germline V gene data show CDR1 as SGHNT and CDR2 as YYREEE (reference sequence). The CDR3 is 13 residues long. V lost 2 bases and J 3 bases, leaving 8 bases between the germline ends. The CDR3 loop is CASSFDGDTEAFF. The CDR3 DNA is TGTGCCAGCAGCTTCGACGGGGACACTGAAGCTTTCTTT.

The table lists this clone with many counts. The chain is built from TRBV19 and TRBJ2-7, with TRBD1 matching over 10 bases. With V trimmed by 1 base and J by 7 bases, 4 bases remained unmatched. CDR1 is LNHDA, CDR2 SQIVND, per germline (reference sequence). CDR3 length: 14 residues. CDR3 protein: CASSIGQGAEEQYF. The CDR3 DNA sequence: TGTGCCAGTAGTATAGGACAGGGGGCGGAAGAGCAGTACTTC.

CDR3 residues: CASSQDYRAEAFF. The CDR3 DNA reads TGCGCCAGCAGCCAAGACTATAGAGCTGAAGCTTTCTTT. The chain combines TRBV4-3 with TRBJ1-1; D is undetermined. V lost 0 bases and J lost 6, with 8 bases in between. Germline V gives CDR1 LGHNA, CDR2 YSLEER. CDR3 size: 13 residues.

The chain links TRBV10-1 to TRBJ2-7; perhaps TRBD2 as D (6 bases). Germline V gene sequence: CDR1 WNHNN, CDR2 SYGVQD (reference sequence). V lost 4 bases, J lost 5 bases, and 15 bases lay in between. The CDR3 is 14 residues long. CDR3: CASSAREQPDEQYF. The CDR3 region has the DNA TGCGCCAGCAGTGCCCGGGAGCAACCCGACGAGCAGTACTTC.

This chain links TRBV7-9 with TRBJ1-4; 11 positions agree with TRBD1. V shed 5 bases, J shed 8 bases, and the junction held 4 bases outside the gene matches. The CDR3 spans 14 residues. Germline V gene data show CDR1 as SEHNR and CDR2 as FQNEAQ (reference sequence). CDR3 nucleotide sequence: TGTGCCAGCAGCCGGACAGGGGGCGGCGAAAAACTGTTTTTT. Protein: CASSRTGGGEKLFF.

The J gene is TRBJ2-7, the V gene TRBV30; 9 nucleotides align to TRBD1. The ends lost 1 base at V and 5 bases at J; junction bases unmatched: 3. The CDR3 covers 13 residues. CDR1 is GTSNPN, CDR2 SVGIG, per germline (reference sequence). The CDR3 loop reads CAWSGDRAHEQYF. DNA for the CDR3: TGTGCCTGGAGTGGGGACAGGGCACACGAGCAGTACTTC.

The chain uses TRBV21-1 and TRBJ2-5; the D call of TRBD1 is as the table states it, not checked on the DNA. TRBV21-1 is a documented pseudogene. This CDR3 region has 12 residues. CDR3 sequence (DNA): TGTGCCAGCAGCCCACCTGGACAGGGAGGGTACTTC. Translated, it gives CASSPPGQGGYF.

This chain uses TRBV6-1 with TRBJ1-5, with D possibly being TRBD1 (5 bases). This CDR3 has 13 residues. V was cut by 2 bases and J by 7 bases, with 9 bases left in between. Germline assignment: CDR1 MNHNS and CDR2 SASEGT. CDR3 region: CASSELKGQPQHF. Here the CDR3 DNA reads TGTGCCAGCAGTGAACTTAAGGGGCAGCCCCAGCATTTT.

This clone has just one count. The chain joins TRBV7-2 to TRBJ2-4; 12 nucleotides match TRBD2. Losses at the gene ends were 5 bases for V and 3 bases for J; bases not matched to a gene: 14. From germline, CDR1 is SGHTA and CDR2 FQGNSA. CDR3 size: 19 residues. This CDR3 reads CASSPRTSGANLVKNIQYF. The CDR3 DNA is TGTGCCAGCAGCCCGAGGACTAGCGGGGCGAATCTAGTCAAAAACATTCAGTACTTC. Filled out from reference TRBV7-2 and TRBJ2-4, the complete variable domain reads GAGVSQSPSNKVTEKGKDVELRCDPISGHTALYWYRQSLGQGLEFLIYFQGNSAPDKSGLPSDRFSAERTGGSVSTLTIQRTQQEDSAVYLCASSPRTSGANLVKNIQYFGAGTRLSVL.

The chain combines TRBV21-1 with TRBJ1-1; TRBD1 is taken as the D call from the table, unchecked against the DNA. TRBV21-1 has pseudogene status. There are 21 residues in the CDR3. The chain's CDR3 is CASSKVTELLPTGRSNTEAFF. The CDR3, as DNA: TGTGCCAGCAGCAAAGTTACGGAGCTCCTACCGACAGGGAGGTCGAACACTGAAGCTTTCTTT.

J is TRBJ1-1 and V is TRBV5-7, with unresolved D. TRBV5-7 is noted as an ORF with a role that remains uncertain. V lost 0 bases, J lost 1 base, and 7 bases lay in between. The CDR3 covers 14 residues. CDR3 sequence reads: CASSLGQTNTEAFF. The DNA for the CDR3 is TGTGCCAGCAGCTTGGGACAAACGAACACTGAAGCTTTCTTT.

To note about this clone: The junction and the germline gene differ at one end; a read error may be behind it. V gene TRBV5-1 combines with J gene TRBJ2-7; D may be TRBD2 (5 bases). The CDR3 totals 13 residues. Looked up from germline, CDR1 is SGHRS and CDR2 is YFSETQ. The DNA of the CDR3 is TGCGCCAGCAGCTTCGGAGGTGGGTACGGGCAGTACTTC. Protein sequence: CASSFGGGYGQYF.

The chain couples TRBV25-1 to TRBJ2-5; the D is unclear. This CDR3 region has 14 residues. Trimming removed 3 bases from V and 0 bases from J, with 8 bases in between. Germline lookup yields CDR1 MGHDK and CDR2 SYGVNS. The CDR3 nucleotides read TGTGCCAGCAGTGAGCGGCGGAACCAAGAGACCCAGTACTTC. This codes for CASSERRNQETQYF.

The V and J genes are TRBV30 and TRBJ1-5; TRBD1 matches 7 bases. V was clipped by 8 bases and J by 5 bases; unmatched bases: 15. This CDR3 spans 15 amino acids. The germline V gene encodes CDR1 GTSNPN and CDR2 SVGIG (reference sequence). In nucleotides, the CDR3 is TGTGCCGTTTCAGGATCGACAGGGTACGATCAGCCCCAGCATTTT. This codes for CAVSGSTGYDQPQHF.

V gene TRBV2 combines with J gene TRBJ2-5, with 9 bases fitting TRBD2. Trimming cost V 7 bases and J 5 bases; bases outside gene matches: 8. CDR1 SNHLY and CDR2 FYNNEI come from the germline V gene. This CDR3 is built from 14 residues. In nucleotides, the CDR3 is TGTGCCAGCACGGCGGGGGGGCCGTGGGAGACCCAGTACTTC. Translated, it gives CASTAGGPWETQYF. The complete variable domain, with remaining parts taken from reference TRBV2 and TRBJ2-5, reads EPEVTQTPSHQVTQMGQEVILRCVPISNHLYFYWYRQILGQKVEFLVSFYNNEISEKSEIFDDQFSVERPDGSNFTLKIRSTKLEDSAMYFCASTAGGPWETQYFGPGTRLLVL.

The V call is TRBV11-2, the J call TRBJ2-2; TRBD2 matches at 10 bases. This CDR3 spans 17 amino acids. The ends lost 6 bases at V and 7 bases at J; junction bases unmatched: 14. The germline V gene encodes CDR1 SGHAT and CDR2 FQNNGV. Here the CDR3 DNA reads TGTGCCAGCAGACCCCTCAAGCGGGGGGGCTCTAACGGGGAGCTGTTTTTT. Amino acids: CASRPLKRGGSNGELFF.

CDR3 in DNA: TGTGCCAGCAGCCCGACAGGGGTGGGCAATCAGCCCCAGCATTTT. Its translation is CASSPTGVGNQPQHF. J is TRBJ1-5 and V is TRBV7-2, with 8 positions matching TRBD1. Germline-derived CDR1 and CDR2 are SGHTA and FQGNSA. Trimming cost V 5 bases and J 2 bases; bases outside gene matches: 5. The CDR3 is 15 residues long.

The chain couples TRBV5-8 to TRBJ1-1; the D is unclear. Deletions cut 0 bases from V and 4 bases from J, with 10 bases between. Germline V lookup: CDR1 SGHTS, CDR2 YDEGEE. The length of the CDR3 is 14 residues. The CDR3 loop reads CASSLAARSTEAFF. Here the CDR3 DNA reads TGTGCCAGCAGCTTGGCCGCGAGGAGCACTGAAGCTTTCTTT.